This T cell receptor beta chain came from a study of identical twins' blood T cells. Study-wide results and caveats: Twins reportedly had markedly more similar V usage than unrelated donors, even among out-of-frame TCRbeta clonotypes.

The donors were healthy female monozygous twins, three pairs in total. This CDR3 has 14 amino acids. Germline V gives CDR1 SGHTA, CDR2 FQGNSA. The V and J ends lost 5 bases and 1 base respectively, with 9 bases between them. This clonotype was seen a handful of times. Its antigen is unidentified. TCR cDNA libraries were made from RNA using a previously described, modified protocol. TCRdb passed the 5' RACE reads through MiXCR, listing each CDR3 protein once. Seen here are a few hundred thousand distinct CDR3 sequences, roughly 27% observed once, and the top ten hold roughly 6.1%. V gene TRBV7-2 combines with J gene TRBJ2-1; tentatively, D is TRBD1 (6 bases). The TCR originated in a woman between 18 and 55 years old in good health. Source material: PBMCs. DNA of the CDR3: TGTGCCAGCAGCGCAGACAGGTCCTACAATGAGCAGTTCTTC. Its protein product is CASSADRSYNEQFF.